This T cell receptor beta chain is from a study of blood T cell repertoires in COVID-19 (dated by TCRdb to 2018 to 2021). About the investigation overall: Samples covering the acute and convalescent phases of COVID-19 were provided by collaborators in the United States, Italy and Spain. The prospective study material was composed of cDNA or gDNA derived from T cells, B-cell-depleted T cells, or PBMCs. The dataset comprised deeply sampled blood TCRbeta repertoires from subjects exposed to, actively infected with, or recovered from COVID-19. A freely available public database, intended as a resource for researchers studying the immune response to SARS-CoV-2, is where the repertoires were released. Samples came from the ongoing ImmuneRACE study (first 160 participants) plus 1,254 subjects from 6 global collaborators. Nearly every sample came with metadata listing a de-identified subject ID, COVID-19 status, age in years and sex. Where available, HLA class I and class II types were obtained from metadata supplied by the sample provider rather than from assay-based typing.

Findings and caveats that apply to the study as a whole: How much clinical and demographic metadata was included differed by source and by participant, and the metadata was provided uncurated.

About this clone itself: Its target antigen remains unknown. No much larger clone exists at a distance of one base, and base qualities are not known.

Participants in the prospective study were aged roughly 18 to 89 years, lived in 24 United States geographic areas, and enrolled through a virtual design. To assign participants to cohorts, the prospective study relied on clinical history that participants themselves reported in a screening survey and a study questionnaire. ImmuneRACE Cohort 3 recovered participants were defined by two consecutive negative NP/OP PCR tests, healthcare professional clearance, or symptom resolution. In the prospective study, mobile phlebotomists collected whole blood, serum and a nasopharyngeal or oropharyngeal swab from each participant. Additional blood draws and questionnaires over an approximately 2-month period could optionally be provided by prospective study participants. Before DNA extraction, blood samples from the prospective study were shipped at room temperature or frozen. TCRbeta CDR3 regions were amplified from genomic DNA by means of the immunoSEQ Assay, a bias-controlled multiplex PCR. The authors' analysis ran thus. Nucleated cell counts per sample were estimated from amplification of reference gene primers within the assay. To quantify the absolute abundance of each unique TCRbeta CDR3 rearrangement, sequence reads were collapsed and filtered. Productive Simpson clonality was computed per sample as the square root of Simpson's diversity index over productive rearrangements. TCRdb retrieved this table from immuneACCESS and kept in-frame rearrangements only. Not all clones are present; in checked studies, unresolved V genes account for under half, and no reason is known for the remainder. V and J calls and clone size are given by that table; D and trimming were obtained from the DNA. The sample table shows some 300,000 clones, and about nine tenths are seen once. About 1.7% of the sample is taken by the ten largest.

Reading from cysteine to phenylalanine, the CDR3 counts 12 amino acids. The only DNA kept is the CDR3, 36 bases in frame from the first base. Reading the germline V gene gives CDR1 KGHSH and CDR2 LQKENI. V loses 3 bases, J loses 1 base, and the germline ends lie 3 bases apart. The specimen was PBMCs or T cells enriched from blood (not recorded which). The sequence was obtained from a woman between 40 and 50 years old who had recovered from COVID-19. The sequence links TRBV18 to TRBJ2-5; the D gene cannot be resolved reliably. The DNA reads as follows: TGTGCCAGCTCACCCTCCCAAGAGACCCAGTACTTC. It encodes CASSPSQETQYF.